This T cell receptor beta chain came from a study of blood T cell repertoires in COVID-19. Study at large: Sites across the United States, Italy and Spain contributed samples from acute and convalescent COVID-19. Sources were T cells, B-cell-depleted T cells, or PBMCs; the material itself was cDNA or gDNA.

Authors' data handling: How many nucleated cells were present was estimated from reference gene primer amplification. Clones were read by immunoSEQ multiplex PCR, and TCRdb kept only the in-frame ones, dropping some. V and J calls and clone size are those listed in that table; D and trimming were worked out from the DNA. The table has hundreds of thousands of clones, 86% seen once. The CDR3 runs 16 residues. Germline lookup yields CDR1 SGHNT and CDR2 YYREEE (reference sequence). Trimming pared 0 bases from V and 5 bases from J, leaving 14 bases between. Sequencing was done on a sample of peripheral blood. The sequence was collected from a woman in her twenties or thirties with active or convalescent COVID-19. The chain carries TRBV5-4 and TRBJ2-2, with no clear D. The CDR3 loop is CASSLGPVVRTGELFF. As DNA, the CDR3 is TGTGCCAGCAGCTTGGGCCCCGTAGTCAGGACCGGGGAGCTGTTTTTT.